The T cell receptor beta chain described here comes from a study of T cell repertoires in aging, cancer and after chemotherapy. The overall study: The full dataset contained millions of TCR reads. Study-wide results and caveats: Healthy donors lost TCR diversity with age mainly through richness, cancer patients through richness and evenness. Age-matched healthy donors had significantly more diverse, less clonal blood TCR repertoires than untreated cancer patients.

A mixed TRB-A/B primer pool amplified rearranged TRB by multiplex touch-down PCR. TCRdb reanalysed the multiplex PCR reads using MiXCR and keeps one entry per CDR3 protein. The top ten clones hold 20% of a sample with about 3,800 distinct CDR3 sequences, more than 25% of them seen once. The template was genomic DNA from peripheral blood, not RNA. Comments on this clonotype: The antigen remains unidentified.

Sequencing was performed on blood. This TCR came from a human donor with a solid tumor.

The CDR3 DNA reads as TGTGCCAGCAGCCCATTACTGGGTGCCTCCTACAATGAGCAGTTCTTC. Translated: CASSPLLGASYNEQFF. The chain recombines TRBV7-9 with TRBJ2-1; no firm D call. V was cut by 5 bases and J by 0 bases, with 14 bases left in between. From germline, CDR1 is SEHNR and CDR2 FQNEAQ (reference sequence). The CDR3 runs 16 residues.